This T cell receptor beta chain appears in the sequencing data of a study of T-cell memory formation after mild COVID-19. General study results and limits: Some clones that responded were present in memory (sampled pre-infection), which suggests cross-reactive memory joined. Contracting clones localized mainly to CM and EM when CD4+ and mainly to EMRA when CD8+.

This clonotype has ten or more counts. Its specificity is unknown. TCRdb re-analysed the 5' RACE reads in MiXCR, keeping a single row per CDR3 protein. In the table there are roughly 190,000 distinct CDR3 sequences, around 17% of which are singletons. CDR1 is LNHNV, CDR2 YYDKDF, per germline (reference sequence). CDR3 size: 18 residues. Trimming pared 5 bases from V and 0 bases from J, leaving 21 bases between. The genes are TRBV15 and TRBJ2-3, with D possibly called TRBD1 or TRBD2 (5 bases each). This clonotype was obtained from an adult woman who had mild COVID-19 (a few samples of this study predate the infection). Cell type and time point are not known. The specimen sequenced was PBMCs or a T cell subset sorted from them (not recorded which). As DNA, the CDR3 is TGTGCCACCAGCGAGGGAACGGCAGGGACCCCTAGCACAGATACGCAGTATTTT. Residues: CATSEGTAGTPSTDTQYF.